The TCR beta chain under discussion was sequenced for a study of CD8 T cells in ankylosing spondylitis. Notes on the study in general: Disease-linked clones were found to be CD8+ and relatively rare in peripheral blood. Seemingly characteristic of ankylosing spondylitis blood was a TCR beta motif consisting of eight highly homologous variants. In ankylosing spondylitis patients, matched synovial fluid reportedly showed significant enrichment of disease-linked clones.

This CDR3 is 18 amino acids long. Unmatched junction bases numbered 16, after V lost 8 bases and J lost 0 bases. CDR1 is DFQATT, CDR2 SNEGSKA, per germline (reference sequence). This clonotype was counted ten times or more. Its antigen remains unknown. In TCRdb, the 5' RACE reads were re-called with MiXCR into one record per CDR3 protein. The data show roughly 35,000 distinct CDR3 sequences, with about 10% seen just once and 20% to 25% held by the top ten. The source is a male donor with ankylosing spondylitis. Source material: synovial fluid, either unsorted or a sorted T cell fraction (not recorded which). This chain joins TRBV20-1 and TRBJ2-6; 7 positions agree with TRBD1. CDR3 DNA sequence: TGCAGTCTGGCAGGGGGACGCACTACTTCCTCTGGGGCCAACGTCCTGACTTTC. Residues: CSLAGGRTTSSGANVLTF.